This TCR beta chain originates from a study of neoadjuvant nivolumab and ipilimumab in lung cancer. As for the study in general: Patients got nivolumab 3 mg/kg on days 1, 15 and 29; combination added ipilimumab 1 mg/kg day 1. General study results and limits: Compared with tumor-adjacent uninvolved lung, resected tumors showed greater richness and clonality. TCR clonality did not significantly correlate with pathologic tumor regression.

The data were produced by immunoSEQ multiplex PCR, yet TCRdb's version contains in-frame clones alone and is incomplete. The sample gives approximately 9,600 clones, about 72% of which show up once; around 3% is in the top ten. About this clone: Its antigen is unknown.

V was clipped by 1 base and J by 4 bases; unmatched bases: 4. CDR1 is SGHVS and CDR2 is FQNEAQ in the germline V gene. The CDR3 is 15 amino acids. The source was tumor tissue, collected after neoadjuvant nivolumab, alone or with ipilimumab, at or shortly before surgery. The rearrangement links TRBV7-8 to TRBJ2-1; TRBD2 matches at 7 bases. The TCR sequence derives from an adult with non-small cell lung cancer. CDR3 sequence: CASSLDTAGYNEQFF. The CDR3 DNA reads TGTGCCAGCAGCTTAGACACAGCGGGGTACAATGAGCAGTTCTTC. Full variable domain (remainder filled in from reference TRBV7-8 and TRBJ2-1): GAGVSQSPRYKVAKRGQDVALRCDPISGHVSLFWYQQALGQGPEFLTYFQNEAQLDKSGLPSDRFFAERPEGSVSTLKIQRTQQEDSAVYLCASSLDTAGYNEQFFGPGTRLTVL.